One sample yielded the 5 T cell receptor beta chains listed below, sequenced in a study of blood T cell repertoires in COVID-19. Assay: immunoSEQ multiplex PCR; the TCRdb copy retains only in-frame clones and omits some. The sample has about 320,000 clones; over 75% are singletons. The sequenced sample consisted of PBMCs or T cells enriched from blood (not recorded which). The receptors were gathered from a woman under 30 who had recovered from COVID-19.

The V and J genes are TRBV25-1 and TRBJ2-1, with 13 positions matching TRBD2. This CDR3 is 18 amino acids long. Germline V CDR1 and CDR2: MGHDK, SYGVNS. Trimming cost V 4 bases and J 6 bases; bases outside gene matches: 12. CDR3 bases: TGTGCCAGCAGTGGAGGACTAGCGGGAGAGGCGGGCCTCAATGAGCAGTTCTTC. Its translation is CASSGGLAGEAGLNEQFF.

The chain carries TRBV19 and TRBJ2-3; 9 positions match TRBD1. V gave up 4 bases and J gave up 3 bases; unmatched junction bases: 5. In germline, CDR1 is LNHDA, CDR2 SQIVND (reference sequence). The CDR3 totals 15 residues. The CDR3 region has the DNA TGTGCCAGTAGTACCTTGGGACAGGGTACAGATACGCAGTATTTT. This translates into CASSTLGQGTDTQYF. Supplemented by reference TRBV19 and TRBJ2-3, the full variable domain reads DGGITQSPKYLFRKEGQNVTLSCEQNLNHDAMYWYRQDPGQGLRLIYYSQIVNDFQKGDIAEGYSVSREKKESFPLTVTSAQKNPTAFYLCASSTLGQGTDTQYFGPGTRLTVL.

The gene calls are TRBV10-3 and TRBJ1-5, with D maybe TRBD1 (5 bases). V was cut by 3 bases and J by 3 bases, with 24 bases left in between. Germline-derived CDR1 and CDR2 are ENHRY and SYGVKD. The CDR3 runs 19 residues. CDR3 in amino acids: CAISEDRGGPEVPNQPQHF. The CDR3 DNA sequence: TGTGCCATCAGTGAAGATAGGGGAGGGCCCGAGGTGCCCAATCAGCCCCAGCATTTT.

This clone was counted many times. The chain links TRBV5-1 to TRBJ2-2, with D possibly TRBD1 on 8 matching bases. V dropped 5 bases and J dropped 5 bases, with 16 bases sitting between them. CDR3 length: 15 amino acids. Per the germline V gene, CDR1 is SGHRS and CDR2 is YFSETQ. For the CDR3, the DNA is TGCGCCAGCAGTCCCGGACAGGGAGGGACCGGGGAGCTGTTTTTT. It specifies CASSPGQGGTGELFF.

This clone appeared a few times. V gene TRBV18 combines with J gene TRBJ2-2, with 8 nucleotides matching TRBD2. Trimming at V came to 3 bases and at J to 6 bases, leaving 9 bases not matched to a gene. In germline, CDR1 is KGHSH, CDR2 LQKENI. This CDR3 has 16 residues. This chain's CDR3 is CASSPAAGVGAGELFF. In nucleotides, the CDR3 is TGTGCCAGCTCACCTGCAGCGGGAGTTGGTGCCGGGGAGCTGTTTTTT. Filled out from reference TRBV18 and TRBJ2-2, the complete variable domain reads NAGVMQNPRHLVRRRGQEARLRCSPMKGHSHVYWYRQLPEEGLKFMVYLQKENIIDESGMPKERFSAEFPKEGPSILRIQQVVRGDSAAYFCASSPAAGVGAGELFFGEGSRLTVL.